This TCR beta chain was documented in a study of blood T cell repertoires in COVID-19. Study-wide context: Researchers got acute and convalescent COVID-19 samples from the United States, Italy and Spain. PBMCs, B-cell-depleted T cells, or T cells provided the cDNA or gDNA that made up the material.

The junction had 6 bases not matched to a gene; V was cut back by 4 bases and J by 3 bases. The germline V gene encodes CDR1 MNHEY and CDR2 SMNVEV (reference sequence). The CDR3 consists of 15 residues. Source study methods: Reference gene primer amplification in the assay estimated nucleated cell counts. TCRdb keeps only in-frame clones here, not all; method: immunoSEQ multiplex PCR. That table gives V, J and clone size, and the DNA gave D and trimming. The data contain 100,000 to 150,000 clones, 70% to 90% of them singletons. The sequenced material came from peripheral blood. This chain joins TRBV27 and TRBJ2-1; 7 nucleotides match TRBD2. The sequence was collected from a man aged 50-59 years with acute or convalescent COVID-19. CDR3 region: CASSYVSGVYNEQFF. DNA of the CDR3: TGTGCCAGCAGTTACGTAAGCGGGGTCTACAATGAGCAGTTCTTC.